This is a list of T cell receptor beta chains from one sample in a study of shared clonotypes between healthy human individuals. Only in-frame clones appear in the TCRdb table, and some are missing; sequencing was by immunoSEQ multiplex PCR. Of about 2.4 million clones detected, roughly 93% appear once; the ten largest clones hold 0.36%. The source material was naive CD4+ T cells from PBMCs. The receptors derive from a man aged 18 to 29 in good health. Some clones in this sample may be carry-over from other donors' samples. The CDR3 runs from the conserved cysteine through the conserved F or W. D genes are given only for firm matches. Part of the rows lack a size; the others show once, few, many or a class for expanded clones.

clone_size | j_call | d_call | v_call | cdr3_aa | cdr3_nt
- | TRBJ2-7 | TRBD1 | TRBV11-3 | CASSLDFAGGEQYF | TGTGCCAGCAGCTTAGATTTCGCAGGGGGCGAGCAGTACTTC
- | TRBJ2-1 | TRBD2 | TRBV28 | CASSLDARGSSYNEQFF | TGTGCCAGCAGTTTAGACGCGCGGGGGAGCTCCTACAATGAGCAGTTCTTC
- | TRBJ2-1 | - | TRBV28 | CASSNSLNEQFF | TGTGCCAGCAGCAATAGTTTGAATGAGCAGTTCTTC
- | TRBJ2-2 | - | TRBV5-1 | CASSFGSGLSNTGELFF | TGCGCCAGCAGCTTCGGTAGCGGCCTTTCGAACACCGGGGAGCTGTTTTTT
few | TRBJ2-7 | - | TRBV7-8 | CASSLRGRYEQYF | TGTGCCAGCAGCTTACGGGGCCGTTACGAGCAGTACTTC
- | TRBJ1-1 | - | TRBV6-6 | CASREGQIEAFF | TGTGCCAGCAGGGAAGGGCAGATTGAAGCTTTCTTT
- | TRBJ2-5 | TRBD2 | TRBV19 | CASSRLAEETQYF | TGTGCCAGTAGTAGACTAGCGGAAGAGACCCAGTACTTC
once | TRBJ2-1 | TRBD2 | TRBV18 | CASSPTWGGGSYNEQFF | TGTGCCAGCTCACCGACGTGGGGCGGGGGCTCCTACAATGAGCAGTTCTTC
- | TRBJ2-7 | - | TRBV28 | CASSPYLGGTYEQYF | TGTGCCAGCTCCCCTTATCTTGGCGGAACCTACGAGCAGTACTTC
- | TRBJ2-3 | - | TRBV14 | CASKGRDSGSTQYF | TGTGCCAGTAAGGGCCGGGACAGCGGGAGTACGCAGTATTTT
- | TRBJ1-2 | - | TRBV7-8 | CASSTRTRTNYGYTF | TGTGCCAGCAGCACGCGGACAAGAACTAACTATGGCTACACCTTC
- | TRBJ2-7 | TRBD2 | TRBV19 | CASRASGSVNEQYF | TGTGCCAGTAGGGCTAGCGGGAGCGTCAACGAGCAGTACTTC
- | TRBJ1-1 | - | TRBV27 | CASSWDFSRSTEAFF | TGTGCCAGCAGTTGGGACTTTTCTCGTAGCACTGAAGCTTTCTTT
- | TRBJ2-7 | - | TRBV9 | CASSVDGYYEQYF | TGTGCCAGCAGCGTAGACGGGTACTACGAGCAGTACTTC
- | TRBJ1-2 | TRBD1 | TRBV18 | CASSPDRGNGYTF | TGTGCCAGCTCACCAGACAGGGGGAATGGCTACACCTTC
- | TRBJ2-3 | TRBD1 | TRBV29-1 | CSGTGTGGTDTQYF | TGCAGCGGTACCGGGACAGGGGGCACAGATACGCAGTATTTT
- | TRBJ2-7 | TRBD1 | TRBV28 | CASSGTGASYEQYF | TGTGCCAGCAGCGGGACAGGGGCTTCCTACGAGCAGTACTTC
- | TRBJ2-1 | TRBD1 | TRBV6-5 | CASSYGDRVNEQFF | TGTGCCAGCAGTTATGGCGACAGGGTAAATGAGCAGTTCTTC
- | TRBJ2-1 | - | TRBV30 | CAWSALASYNEQFF | TGTGCCTGGAGTGCCCTAGCGAGCTACAATGAGCAGTTCTTC
- | TRBJ2-5 | TRBD2 | TRBV28 | CASSLNLAVPGTQYF | TGTGCCAGCAGTTTGAACCTAGCGGTACCGGGGACCCAGTACTTC
once | TRBJ1-1 | - | TRBV19 | CASSIRVGTEAFF | TGTGCCAGTAGTATAAGGGTGGGAACTGAAGCTTTCTTT
- | TRBJ2-7 | TRBD1 | TRBV11-2 | CASSPRSRGQIYEQYF | TGTGCCAGCAGCCCAAGGAGCAGGGGGCAAATCTACGAGCAGTACTTC
- | TRBJ2-7 | TRBD1 | TRBV28 | CASSFLPGQGAYEQYF | TGTGCCAGCAGTTTCTTACCGGGACAGGGAGCCTACGAGCAGTACTTC
- | TRBJ1-1 | - | TRBV27 | CASSSRGMNTEAFF | TGTGCCAGCTCGAGCAGGGGTATGAACACTGAAGCTTTCTTT
- | TRBJ2-3 | - | TRBV5-1 | CASSLAAGDLFQGDTDTQYF | TGCGCCAGCAGCTTGGCCGCGGGGGACCTTTTCCAGGGGGACACAGATACGCAGTATTTT
once | TRBJ1-5 | - | TRBV6-5 | CASSWGNQPQHF | TGTGCCAGCAGTTGGGGCAATCAGCCCCAGCATTTT
- | TRBJ2-5 | - | TRBV7-3 | CASSSTSYETQYF | TGTGCCAGCAGCTCGACTAGTTACGAGACCCAGTACTTC
- | TRBJ1-1 | TRBD1 | TRBV7-3 | CASSLFGPGRGRLNTEAFF | TGTGCCAGCAGCTTATTTGGCCCGGGCAGGGGGCGTCTGAACACTGAAGCTTTCTTT